This T cell receptor beta chain originates from a study of radiotherapy plus CTLA-4 blockade in lung cancer. Looked up from germline, CDR1 is GTSNPN and CDR2 is SVGIG (reference sequence). The V and J ends lost 1 base and 1 base, in that order; junction bases with no gene match: 3. The CDR3 loop spans 15 amino acids. Assay: immunoSEQ multiplex PCR; the TCRdb copy retains only in-frame clones and omits some. The sample holds approximately 45,000 clones, roughly 65% seen once. CTLA-4 blockade with ipilimumab, together with focal radiation, was given to patients with chemo-refractory metastatic non-small-cell lung cancer.

This material consisted of peripheral blood, taken from a patient treated with radiotherapy plus ipilimumab. The sequence was obtained from a human donor with non-small cell lung cancer who had a partial response to radiotherapy plus ipilimumab. The chain joins TRBV30 to TRBJ2-3; TRBD1 matches at 9 bases. CDR3: CAWSATGGGTDTQYF. CDR3 bases: TGTGCCTGGAGTGCCACAGGGGGCGGCACAGATACGCAGTATTTT.